Listed below are T cell receptor beta chains from one sample, sequenced in a study of tumor and adjacent non-tumor tissue in lung cancer. Via MiXCR, TCRdb re-called the multiplex PCR reads, giving one row per CDR3 protein. The sample consists of some 74,000 distinct CDR3 sequences, approximately 72% of them appearing once. The sample comprised lung tumor tissue. These receptors all come from a woman aged 40 to 50 with non-small cell lung cancer. Both conserved end residues are part of each CDR3. Each record gives: V gene, clone size, J gene, D gene, CDR3 DNA, CDR3 protein. The D gene is left open where the match is weak. Size tells how often a clone was seen (once, few, many) or the class of an expanded clone, and some rows leave it out.

v_gene: TRBV5-1
abundance: NA
j_gene: TRBJ2-7
d_gene: NA
CDR3nt: TGCGCCAGCAGCCCCCAGTACTCCTACGAGAAGTATTTC
CDR3aa: CASSPQYSYEKYF

v_gene: TRBV20-1
abundance: many
j_gene: TRBJ2-1
d_gene: NA
CDR3nt: TGCAGTGCTAGAGCCCGAGTCATGGGGGAGCAGTTCTTC
CDR3aa: CSARARVMGEQFF

v_gene: TRBV12-3/TRBV12-4
abundance: many
j_gene: TRBJ1-3
d_gene: NA
CDR3nt: TGTGCCAGCAGTTTACGGGCCGGCTCTGGAAACACCATATATTTT
CDR3aa: CASSLRAGSGNTIYF

v_gene: TRBV12-3/TRBV12-4
abundance: NA
j_gene: TRBJ2-1
d_gene: TRBD2
CDR3nt: TGTGCCAGCAGTTTATTAGCACTAGCGGGGCGTAATGAGCACTTCTTC
CDR3aa: CASSLLALAGRNEHFF

v_gene: TRBV29-1
abundance: NA
j_gene: TRBJ2-5
d_gene: NA
CDR3nt: TGCAGCGTTCTGGAGGGCCCGGAGACCGAGTGCTTC
CDR3aa: CSVLEGPETECF

v_gene: TRBV5-6
abundance: medium-sized
j_gene: TRBJ2-1
d_gene: NA
CDR3nt: TGTGCCAGCAGCTTCGGCGGAGACTCCTACAATGAGCAGTTCTTC
CDR3aa: CASSFGGDSYNEQFF

v_gene: TRBV7-9
abundance: NA
j_gene: TRBJ2-3
d_gene: TRBD2
CDR3nt: TGTGCCAGCAGGTCATCCGCCGAAACTAGCGGGAGGGCGTCAGGGGTTTCGGATACGCAGTATTTT
CDR3aa: CASRSSAETSGRASGVSDTQYF

v_gene: TRBV6-5
abundance: many
j_gene: TRBJ1-2
d_gene: NA
CDR3nt: TGTGCCAGCAGTTACTCGACGACTACTAACTATGGCTACACCTTC
CDR3aa: CASSYSTTTNYGYTF

v_gene: TRBV6-5
abundance: NA
j_gene: TRBJ2-7
d_gene: NA
CDR3nt: TGTGCCAGCAGTTATGGACGGAAAACCGGCGAGCAGTACTTC
CDR3aa: CASSYGRKTGEQYF

v_gene: TRBV6-1
abundance: once
j_gene: TRBJ2-3
d_gene: TRBD1
CDR3nt: TGTGTCAGCACCCCAGACAGGGGGCGCACAGATACGCAGTGTTTT
CDR3aa: CVSTPDRGRTDTQCF

v_gene: TRBV29-1
abundance: NA
j_gene: TRBJ2-2
d_gene: TRBD1
CDR3nt: TGCAGCATTGAAGGCAGGGGGCGTATGTCCGGGGGTCTGTTTTTC
CDR3aa: CSIEGRGRMSGGLFF

v_gene: TRBV7-8
abundance: NA
j_gene: TRBJ2-7
d_gene: TRBD1
CDR3nt: TGTGCCAGTAGTCGAGGACAGGGGGGGGAGCAGTACTTC
CDR3aa: CASSRGQGGEQYF

v_gene: TRBV11-2
abundance: NA
j_gene: TRBJ2-1
d_gene: TRBD2
CDR3nt: TGCGCCAGCCTGGGATTTAAGGGGACTAGCCCTCTTAACAATGAGCAGTTCTTC
CDR3aa: CASLGFKGTSPLNNEQFF

v_gene: TRBV11-3
abundance: NA
j_gene: TRBJ2-1
d_gene: TRBD2
CDR3nt: TGTGCCAGCGGCGATCCGGGACTAGCGGCCAAGAATGAGCACTTCTTC
CDR3aa: CASGDPGLAAKNEHFF

v_gene: TRBV6-1
abundance: many
j_gene: TRBJ2-7
d_gene: NA
CDR3nt: TGTGCCAGCAGTGAAAAATCCCCCAGGGGCTACGAGCAGTACTTC
CDR3aa: CASSEKSPRGYEQYF

v_gene: TRBV28
abundance: NA
j_gene: TRBJ2-7
d_gene: NA
CDR3nt: TGTGCCAGCCCAATTGGGGATGCCCGTTCCTACGAGCAGTACTTC
CDR3aa: CASPIGDARSYEQYF

v_gene: TRBV20-1
abundance: many
j_gene: TRBJ1-4
d_gene: TRBD1
CDR3nt: TGCAGTGCTTCGACAGGGACGAATGAAAAACTGTTTTTT
CDR3aa: CSASTGTNEKLFF

v_gene: TRBV4-1
abundance: NA
j_gene: TRBJ2-2
d_gene: NA
CDR3nt: TGCGCCAGCAGTCCCCCCCTTATAGTGAGGAACACCGGGGAGCTGTTTTTT
CDR3aa: CASSPPLIVRNTGELFF

v_gene: TRBV12-3/TRBV12-4
abundance: NA
j_gene: TRBJ2-7
d_gene: NA
CDR3nt: TGTGCCAGTAGGAAGACAGCACAAGTCTACGAGCAGTACTTC
CDR3aa: CASRKTAQVYEQYF

v_gene: TRBV28
abundance: few
j_gene: TRBJ2-6
d_gene: NA
CDR3nt: TGTGCCAGCAGTTTGATCAGGACAGCCAATTCTGGGGCCAACGTCCTGACTTTC
CDR3aa: CASSLIRTANSGANVLTF

v_gene: TRBV20-1
abundance: many
j_gene: TRBJ1-5
d_gene: NA
CDR3nt: TGCAGTGTTGCCACCCAAAATAGCAATCAGCCCCAGCATTTT
CDR3aa: CSVATQNSNQPQHF

v_gene: TRBV5-1
abundance: many
j_gene: TRBJ1-1
d_gene: NA
CDR3nt: TGCGCCAGCAGCCCGGCGACAGTTTACACTGAAGCTTTCTTT
CDR3aa: CASSPATVYTEAFF

v_gene: TRBV11-2
abundance: NA
j_gene: TRBJ2-1
d_gene: NA
CDR3nt: TGTGCCAGTAGCTCAGGGCCACTAACGGGGCGCAATGAGCAGTTCTTC
CDR3aa: CASSSGPLTGRNEQFF

v_gene: TRBV4-1
abundance: once
j_gene: TRBJ1-1
d_gene: TRBD1
CDR3nt: TGCGCCAGCAGCCAAAGAAGCCTAAAATCGGGACAGGGGGATGTTCGGACTGAAGCTTCCTTT
CDR3aa: CASSQRSLKSGQGDVRTEASF

v_gene: TRBV11-3
abundance: NA
j_gene: TRBJ2-1
d_gene: TRBD2
CDR3nt: TGTACCAGTAGCGGTCCGGGACTAGCGGCCAACAATGAGCAGTTCTTC
CDR3aa: CTSSGPGLAANNEQFF

v_gene: TRBV11-2
abundance: once
j_gene: TRBJ2-7
d_gene: NA
CDR3nt: TGTGCCAGCAGCTTAGATGCCTATAGGTCCTACGAGCAGTACTTC
CDR3aa: CASSLDAYRSYEQYF

v_gene: TRBV20-1
abundance: NA
j_gene: TRBJ2-3
d_gene: NA
CDR3nt: TGCAGTGCCACGGGAGTAGCAGATACGCAGTATTTT
CDR3aa: CSATGVADTQYF

v_gene: TRBV30
abundance: NA
j_gene: TRBJ2-1
d_gene: NA
CDR3nt: TGTGCCTGGAGTCCCACTGGCCTCCGGGAGCAGTTCTTC
CDR3aa: CAWSPTGLREQFF

v_gene: TRBV4-1
abundance: NA
j_gene: TRBJ2-5
d_gene: TRBD2
CDR3nt: TGCACCAGCAGCCAAGAGGCTGTGGGGCCAGCGGGGGTACAAGAGACCCAATACTTC
CDR3aa: CTSSQEAVGPAGVQETQYF

v_gene: TRBV30
abundance: once
j_gene: TRBJ2-1
d_gene: TRBD2
CDR3nt: TGTGTCTGGAGTCCGACTAGCGGGGTCTACAATGAGCAGTTCTTC
CDR3aa: CVWSPTSGVYNEQFF

v_gene: TRBV4-1
abundance: NA
j_gene: TRBJ2-6
d_gene: NA
CDR3nt: TGCGCCAGCAGCCAGGTGAGGACTGAGGCCAACGTCCTGACTTTC
CDR3aa: CASSQVRTEANVLTF

v_gene: TRBV28
abundance: NA
j_gene: TRBJ2-3
d_gene: NA
CDR3nt: TGTGCCAGCAGTTTGGGAATTTACCCCCAGTCCCAGTATTTT
CDR3aa: CASSLGIYPQSQYF

v_gene: TRBV29-1
abundance: medium-sized
j_gene: TRBJ2-4
d_gene: NA
CDR3nt: TGCAGCGTTGAGGGGGGAACGGTAAAAAACATTCAGTACTTC
CDR3aa: CSVEGGTVKNIQYF

v_gene: TRBV7-8
abundance: many
j_gene: TRBJ1-5
d_gene: NA
CDR3nt: TGTGCCAGCAGCTTAGGACGGGCCATTAGCAATCAGCCCCAGCATTTT
CDR3aa: CASSLGRAISNQPQHF

v_gene: TRBV29-1
abundance: NA
j_gene: TRBJ1-1
d_gene: NA
CDR3nt: TGCAGCGTTCGGACTCGAGGGGCGCGGTGCACTGAAGCTTTCTTT
CDR3aa: CSVRTRGARCTEAFF

v_gene: TRBV19
abundance: NA
j_gene: TRBJ2-1
d_gene: NA
CDR3nt: TGTACCAGTACTCTAGTGGGGTACAATGAGCAGTTCTTC
CDR3aa: CTSTLVGYNEQFF

v_gene: TRBV4-1
abundance: NA
j_gene: TRBJ2-3
d_gene: NA
CDR3nt: TGCGCCAGCAGCCCCGTCCGGTTAAGCAGAGATACGCAGTATTTT
CDR3aa: CASSPVRLSRDTQYF

v_gene: TRBV6-2/TRBV6-3
abundance: NA
j_gene: TRBJ1-6
d_gene: NA
CDR3nt: TGTGCTAGCAGTCACTTGGTCGGGGGATCACCCCCCCACTTT
CDR3aa: CASSHLVGGSPPHF

v_gene: TRBV11-2
abundance: NA
j_gene: TRBJ2-7
d_gene: NA
CDR3nt: TGTGTCAGCAGCCGGATAGGGTTCGAGGAGTACTTC
CDR3aa: CVSSRIGFEEYF

v_gene: TRBV30
abundance: NA
j_gene: TRBJ2-1
d_gene: TRBD2
CDR3nt: TGTGTCTGGAGTGGGGGACTAGCCGAAGGAGGGGAGCAGTTCTTC
CDR3aa: CVWSGGLAEGGEQFF

v_gene: TRBV28
abundance: NA
j_gene: TRBJ1-6
d_gene: TRBD1
CDR3nt: TGTACCAGCAATGACAGGGTTTCACCCCTCCACTTT
CDR3aa: CTSNDRVSPLHF